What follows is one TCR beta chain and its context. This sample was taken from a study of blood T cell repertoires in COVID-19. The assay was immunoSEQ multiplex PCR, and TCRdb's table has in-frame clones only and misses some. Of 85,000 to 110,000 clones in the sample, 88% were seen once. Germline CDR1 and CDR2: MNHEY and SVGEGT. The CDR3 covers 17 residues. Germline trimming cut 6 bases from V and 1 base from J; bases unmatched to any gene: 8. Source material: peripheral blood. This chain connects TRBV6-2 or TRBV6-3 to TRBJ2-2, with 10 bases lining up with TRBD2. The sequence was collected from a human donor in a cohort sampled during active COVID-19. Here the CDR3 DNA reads TGTGCCAGCAGCTTACATACTAGCGGGGAGAACACCGGGGAGCTGTTTTTT. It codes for CASSLHTSGENTGELFF.